This TCR beta chain was observed in a study of cytotoxic CD8 clonotypes in ibrutinib-treated CLL (TCRdb year 2021). Regarding the complete study: In this cohort, approximately 15 patients were treatment-naive and about ten were relapsed/refractory, while under 18 had unmutated IGHV. Partial responses were observed in about 24 patients and complete responses in 2; after a median follow-up of around 68 months, remission was maintained in roughly 15 patients and progression was observed in roughly twelve. Every remission and progressive disease sample was obtained while ibrutinib was still being received by the patients. Longitudinal samples were obtainable from about 30% of the roughly 90 participants in the trial. The response samples were drawn at a median of roughly eleven months into treatment, with a range of about 6 to 36 months. On average, each sample yielded around 250,000 productive templates and around 100,000 productive rearrangements. Cryopreserved peripheral blood mononuclear cells were collected at three points: before therapy, at response, and at either sustained remission or disease progression. What the research found in general, with its limitations: Public clonotypes were rare and either shrank or stayed stable during treatment, and the rise in clonality at ibrutinib response reflected expansion of private clonotypes. Baseline clonality exceeded that of age-matched healthy donors and correlated strongly with circulating CD8+ T-cell counts. Clonality rose at ibrutinib response, remained stable during sustained remission, and dropped back toward baseline at progression. Sustained-remission and progressing patients did not have matched sampling times, and lymph node repertoires were not examined.

CDR1 and CDR2 are read off the germline V gene as SGHRS and YFSETQ. Taken from cysteine to phenylalanine, the CDR3 has 14 residues. CDR3 DNA only is kept here, 42 bases in frame from base 1. The junction carries 11 bases between V and J, which are trimmed by 1 base and 3 bases respectively. Concerning this clone: The clone's antigen remains unknown. One base away there is no much larger clone; base qualities are not given.

The goal of deep resolution MiSeq sequencing was a depth between 1 in 1 million and 1 in 200,000 T cells, and coverage averaged 10x per clonotype. The immunoSEQ hsTCRB Kit was used to generate the TCR beta libraries. On the authors' methods: ImmunoSEQ Data Assistant and ImmunoSEQ Analyzer were used for data analysis, and V, D and J genes were assigned according to IMGT definitions. Clonality, which ranges from 0 to 1, was calculated as one minus the normalized Shannon entropy of productive rearrangement frequencies. Only overrepresented clonotypes making up at least 0.05% of the repertoire of each patient were included in the public clonotype analysis. Thirteen age-matched healthy donor repertoires from immuneACCESS served as clonality controls. TCRdb's version of the immuneACCESS table is confined to in-frame rearrangements and falls short of the full clone set. An unresolved V gene accounts for under half of the shortfall where checked; the remainder is of unknown origin. That table furnishes V, J and clone size, whereas the DNA furnished D and trimming. This sample is represented by approximately 160,000 clones; roughly 88% of them were singletons. The ten largest account for 3% to 3.5% of the sample.

The sample's time point label, in plain terms: progressive disease on ibrutinib. For TCR beta library preparation, about 2 micrograms of genomic DNA were extracted from the cryopreserved PBMCs. High-throughput TCR beta sequencing was performed on longitudinal blood samples from CLL patients receiving ibrutinib monotherapy. Patients were enrolled in a phase 2 open-label single-center ibrutinib monotherapy trial. This receptor was taken from a human donor with chronic lymphocytic leukemia. The V gene is TRBV5-1 and the J gene is TRBJ2-7, and perhaps TRBD1 as D gene, on 5 matching bases. The sample in question was PBMCs, obtained at disease progression, from a patient treated with ibrutinib. The DNA reads as follows: TGCGCCAGCAGCTTGACAGGAATTGACTACGAGCAGTACTTC. It codes for CASSLTGIDYEQYF.